The 4 T cell receptor beta chains below all came from one sample that was sequenced in a study of T cell changes during pregnancy in multiple sclerosis. The data were produced by immunoSEQ multiplex PCR, yet TCRdb's version contains in-frame clones alone and is incomplete. The top ten clones hold roughly 2.5% of a sample with tens of thousands of clones, less than 95% of them seen once. The source material was peripheral blood, sampled in the third trimester of pregnancy. The receptor set was obtained from a female donor with multiple sclerosis, enrolled in a pregnancy study.

This chain joins TRBV7-3 and TRBJ2-3, with a tentative D call TRBD2 (6 bases). V was shortened by 5 bases and J by 1 base, with 13 bases between the two germline ends. CDR1 is SGHTA and CDR2 is FQGTGA in the germline V gene. This CDR3 has 15 residues. The CDR3 sequence is CASSPGGTRTDTQYF. In DNA form, the CDR3 reads TGTGCCAGCAGCCCCGGAGGGACTCGCACAGATACGCAGTATTTT.

The chain recombines TRBV18 with TRBJ1-3; TRBD1 matches at 7 bases. Looked up from germline, CDR1 is KGHSH and CDR2 is LQKENI. The CDR3 is made up of 16 amino acids. The J segment lost 2 bases and the V segment lost 5 bases, leaving 9 bases of the junction unmatched. CDR3 sequence reads: CASSDRDSDTGNTIYF. Here the CDR3 DNA reads TGTGCCAGCTCAGACCGGGACAGCGATACTGGAAACACCATATATTTT. The full variable domain, completed using reference TRBV18 and TRBJ1-3, is NAGVMQNPRHLVRRRGQEARLRCSPMKGHSHVYWYRQLPEEGLKFMVYLQKENIIDESGMPKERFSAEFPKEGPSILRIQQVVRGDSAAYFCASSDRDSDTGNTIYFGEGSWLTVV.

The chain carries TRBV28 and TRBJ2-2; D is perhaps TRBD2 (6 bases). Trimming removed 5 bases from V and 1 base from J, with 14 bases in between. Germline CDR1 and CDR2: MDHEN and SYDVKM. CDR3 size: 16 residues. The CDR3 here is CASSLRWRGNTGELFF. CDR3 in DNA: TGTGCCAGCAGTCTAAGGTGGCGGGGGAACACCGGGGAGCTGTTTTTT.

The chain has TRBV7-9 and TRBJ2-7; a weak D match, TRBD1 (5 bases). Germline CDR1 is SEHNR and CDR2 is FQNEAQ (reference sequence). The CDR3 has 13 amino acids. V was shortened by 4 bases and J by 0 bases, with 7 bases between the two germline ends. This CDR3 reads CASSSTVSYEQYF. CDR3 bases: TGTGCCAGCAGCTCGACAGTCTCCTACGAGCAGTACTTC.